This T cell receptor (beta chain) was captured in a study of cytomegalovirus exposure and HLA in healthy donors. To note about this clone: Its antigen is currently unknown.

Study-wide points: TCR association rates varied by HLA locus in a later analysis, with DRB1 highest and HLA-C lowest.

The CDR3 consists of 13 residues. With 2 bases removed from V and 5 bases from J, the gap between germline ends came to 13 bases. Germline values: CDR1 SQVTM, CDR2 ANQGSEA. Primers included in the PCR were 60 Vbeta and 13 Jbeta primers. Method: immunoSEQ multiplex PCR; TCRdb's copy keeps in-frame clones and lacks some. This repertoire comprises roughly 53,000 clones; its ten largest clones make up under 15%. Sequencing was performed on PBMCs. The chain employs TRBV29-1 and TRBJ2-7, with a possible D match to TRBD1 (7 bases). The receptor's source is a man younger than 35 in good health and CMV-seropositive. CDR3 sequence: CSVETQGRNEQYF. The CDR3 DNA reads as TGCAGCGTTGAAACACAGGGGAGGAACGAGCAGTACTTC.